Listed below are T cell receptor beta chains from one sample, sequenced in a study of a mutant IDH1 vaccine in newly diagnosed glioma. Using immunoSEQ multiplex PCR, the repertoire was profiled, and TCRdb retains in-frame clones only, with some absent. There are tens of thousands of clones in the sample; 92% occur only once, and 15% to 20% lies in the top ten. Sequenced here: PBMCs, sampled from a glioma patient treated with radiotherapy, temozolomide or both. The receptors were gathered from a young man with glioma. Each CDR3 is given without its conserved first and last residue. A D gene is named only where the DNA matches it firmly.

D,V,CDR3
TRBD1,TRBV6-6,ASSLGPGQGLSEQF
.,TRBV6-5,ASSLRGEGYT
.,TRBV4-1,ASSQVWVEGEKLF
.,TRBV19,ASSNLRGVSNQPQH
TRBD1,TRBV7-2,ASSPRDRRSSGNTIY
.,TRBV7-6,ASSPQGYTEAF
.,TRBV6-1,ASTPGGVHGYT
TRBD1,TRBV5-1,ASSLNSLGQGYEQY
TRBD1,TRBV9,ASSVGTGFGNTIY
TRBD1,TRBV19,ASSRDRSSYNEQF
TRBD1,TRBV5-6,ASSCTTWGQTGSGNTIY
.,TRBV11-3,ASSLDLDTQY
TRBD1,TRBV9,ASSPRQGGREKLF
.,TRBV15,ATKYGMNTEAF